What follows is one T cell receptor (beta chain) and its context. The data belong to a study of cytomegalovirus exposure and HLA in healthy donors. The primer mix had 60 Vbeta and 13 Jbeta primers. TCRdb's copy holds only in-frame clones and misses some; the assay was immunoSEQ multiplex PCR. The sample lists about 160,000 clones, around four fifths occurring once. The CDR3 spans 16 residues. V gave up 2 bases and J gave up 8 bases; unmatched junction bases: 8. Germline CDR1 reads GTSNPN; CDR2 reads SVGIG (reference sequence). The TCR was taken from a woman aged 50 to 65 in good health and CMV-seronegative. Sequenced sample: PBMCs. The chain carries TRBV30 and TRBJ2-1, with 14 bases identical to TRBD2. This CDR3 reads CAWSPPGTSGSDEQFF. The CDR3 DNA follows: TGTGCCTGGAGTCCTCCCGGGACTAGCGGGAGCGATGAGCAGTTCTTC.